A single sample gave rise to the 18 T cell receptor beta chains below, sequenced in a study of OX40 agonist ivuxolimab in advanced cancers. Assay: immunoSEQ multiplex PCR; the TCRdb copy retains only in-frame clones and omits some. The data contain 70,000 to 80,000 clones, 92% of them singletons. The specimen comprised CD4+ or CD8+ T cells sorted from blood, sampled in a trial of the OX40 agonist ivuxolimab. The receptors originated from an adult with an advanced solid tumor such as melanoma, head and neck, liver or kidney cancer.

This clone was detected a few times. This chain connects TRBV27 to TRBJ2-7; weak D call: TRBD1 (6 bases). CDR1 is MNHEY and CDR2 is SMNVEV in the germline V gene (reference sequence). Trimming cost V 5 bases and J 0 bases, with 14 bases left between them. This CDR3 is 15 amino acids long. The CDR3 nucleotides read TGTGCCAGCAGTAGGACAGCCCAGAGCTCCTACGAGCAGTACTTC. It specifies CASSRTAQSSYEQYF.

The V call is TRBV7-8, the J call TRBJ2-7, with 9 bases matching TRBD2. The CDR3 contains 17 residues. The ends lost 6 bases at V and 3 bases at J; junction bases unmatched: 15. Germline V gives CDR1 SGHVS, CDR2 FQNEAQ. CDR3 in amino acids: CASRIQAGGSGFYEQYF. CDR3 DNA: TGTGCCAGCAGGATCCAAGCGGGAGGTTCGGGGTTCTACGAGCAGTACTTC.

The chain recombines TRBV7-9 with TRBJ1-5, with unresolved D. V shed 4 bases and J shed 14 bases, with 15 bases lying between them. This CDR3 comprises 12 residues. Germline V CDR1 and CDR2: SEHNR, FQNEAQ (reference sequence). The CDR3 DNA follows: TGTGCCAGCAGCTCAACCGACGGCCCCAAGCATTTT. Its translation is CASSSTDGPKHF.

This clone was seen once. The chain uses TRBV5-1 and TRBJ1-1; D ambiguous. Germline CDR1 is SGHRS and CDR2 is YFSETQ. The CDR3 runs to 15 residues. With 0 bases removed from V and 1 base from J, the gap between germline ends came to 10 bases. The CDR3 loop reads CASSLGRTQNTEAFF. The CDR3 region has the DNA TGCGCCAGCAGCTTGGGTCGAACCCAGAACACTGAAGCTTTCTTT.

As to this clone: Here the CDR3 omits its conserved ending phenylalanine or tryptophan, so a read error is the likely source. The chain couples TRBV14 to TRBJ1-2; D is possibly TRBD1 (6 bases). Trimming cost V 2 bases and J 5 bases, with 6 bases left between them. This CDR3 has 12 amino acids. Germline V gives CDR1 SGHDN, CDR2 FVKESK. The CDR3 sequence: CASSQTGYGYTL. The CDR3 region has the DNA TGTGCCAGCAGCCAAACAGGGTATGGCTACACCCTC.

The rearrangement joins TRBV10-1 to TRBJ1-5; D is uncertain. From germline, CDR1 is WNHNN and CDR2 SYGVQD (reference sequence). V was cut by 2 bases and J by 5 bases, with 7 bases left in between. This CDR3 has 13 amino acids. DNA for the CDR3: TGCGCCAGCAGTGAGCAGAATTATCAGCCCCAGCATTTT. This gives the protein CASSEQNYQPQHF.

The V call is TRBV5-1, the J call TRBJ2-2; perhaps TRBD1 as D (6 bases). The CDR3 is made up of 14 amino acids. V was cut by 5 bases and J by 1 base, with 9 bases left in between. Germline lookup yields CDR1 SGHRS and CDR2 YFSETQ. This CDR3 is CASRAQGNTGELFF. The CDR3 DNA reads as TGCGCCAGCAGAGCACAGGGGAACACCGGGGAGCTGTTTTTT. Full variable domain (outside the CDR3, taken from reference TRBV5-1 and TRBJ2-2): KAGVTQTPRYLIKTRGQQVTLSCSPISGHRSVSWYQQTPGQGLQFLFEYFSETQRNKGNFPGRFSGRQFSNSRSEMNVSTLELGDSALYLCASRAQGNTGELFFGEGSRLTVL.

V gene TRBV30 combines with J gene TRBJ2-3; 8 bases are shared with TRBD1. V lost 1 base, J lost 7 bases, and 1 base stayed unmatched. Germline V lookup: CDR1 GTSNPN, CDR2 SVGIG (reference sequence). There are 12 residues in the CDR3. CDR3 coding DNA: TGTGCCTGGAGTGGACAGGGGAATACGCAGTATTTT. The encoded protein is CAWSGQGNTQYF.

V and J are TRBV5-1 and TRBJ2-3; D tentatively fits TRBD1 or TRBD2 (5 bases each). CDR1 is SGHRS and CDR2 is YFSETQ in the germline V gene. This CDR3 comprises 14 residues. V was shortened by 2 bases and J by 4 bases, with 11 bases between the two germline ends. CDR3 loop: CASSFTGPADTQYF. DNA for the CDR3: TGCGCCAGCAGCTTTACGGGGCCAGCAGATACGCAGTATTTT.

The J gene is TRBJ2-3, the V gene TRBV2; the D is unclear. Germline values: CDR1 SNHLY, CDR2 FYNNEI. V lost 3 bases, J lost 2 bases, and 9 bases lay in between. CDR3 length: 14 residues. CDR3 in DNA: TGTGCCAGCAGTGAGTGGGTCTCCACAGATACGCAGTATTTT. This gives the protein CASSEWVSTDTQYF.

The CDR3 DNA sequence: TGTGCCAGCTCACCGGACAGGGTAACGAGCTATGGCTACACCTTC. Its protein is CASSPDRVTSYGYTF. This chain links TRBV18 with TRBJ1-2; 8 bases are a match to TRBD1. The CDR3 spans 15 residues. Germline values: CDR1 KGHSH, CDR2 LQKENI. The J segment lost 4 bases and the V segment lost 3 bases, leaving 7 bases of the junction unmatched.

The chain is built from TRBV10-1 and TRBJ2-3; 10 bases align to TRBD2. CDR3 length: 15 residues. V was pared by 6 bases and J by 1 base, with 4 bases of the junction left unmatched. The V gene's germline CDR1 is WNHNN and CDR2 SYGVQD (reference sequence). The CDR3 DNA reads TGCGCCAGCAGCGGGGGGACTAGCGGCACAGATACGCAGTATTTT. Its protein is CASSGGTSGTDTQYF.

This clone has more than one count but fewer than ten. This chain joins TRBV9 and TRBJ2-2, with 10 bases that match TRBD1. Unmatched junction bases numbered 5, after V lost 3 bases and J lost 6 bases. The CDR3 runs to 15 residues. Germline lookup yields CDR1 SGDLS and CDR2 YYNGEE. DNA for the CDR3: TGTGCCAGCAGCGGCCAGACAGGGGGCCCCGGGGAGCTGTTTTTT. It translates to CASSGQTGGPGELFF.

The CDR3 coding sequence is TGTGCCAGCAGGCCGACAGGGGCCAGTTATGGCTACACCTTC. Translated, it gives CASRPTGASYGYTF. The chain uses TRBV6-4 and TRBJ1-2; 8 nucleotides agree with TRBD1. Losses at the gene ends were 6 bases for V and 5 bases for J; bases not matched to a gene: 8. The CDR3 consists of 14 residues. Germline CDR1 MRHNA, CDR2 SNTAGT.

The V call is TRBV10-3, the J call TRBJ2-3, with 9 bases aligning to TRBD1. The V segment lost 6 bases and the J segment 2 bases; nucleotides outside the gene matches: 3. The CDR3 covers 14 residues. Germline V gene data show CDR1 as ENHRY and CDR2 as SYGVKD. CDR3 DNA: TGTGCCATCAGAGACAGGGGGATCACAGATACGCAGTATTTT. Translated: CAIRDRGITDTQYF.

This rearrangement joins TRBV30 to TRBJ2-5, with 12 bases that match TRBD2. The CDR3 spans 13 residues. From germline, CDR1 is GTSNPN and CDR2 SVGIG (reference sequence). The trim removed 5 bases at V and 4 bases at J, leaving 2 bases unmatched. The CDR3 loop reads CAWGLAGRETQYF. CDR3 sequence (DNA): TGTGCCTGGGGACTAGCGGGACGAGAGACCCAGTACTTC.

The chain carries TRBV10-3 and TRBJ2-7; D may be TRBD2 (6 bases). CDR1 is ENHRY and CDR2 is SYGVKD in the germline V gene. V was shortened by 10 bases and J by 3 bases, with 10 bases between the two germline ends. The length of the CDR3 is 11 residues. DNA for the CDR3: TGTGCCACTAGCGTAAACTACGAGCAGTACTTC. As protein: CATSVNYEQYF.

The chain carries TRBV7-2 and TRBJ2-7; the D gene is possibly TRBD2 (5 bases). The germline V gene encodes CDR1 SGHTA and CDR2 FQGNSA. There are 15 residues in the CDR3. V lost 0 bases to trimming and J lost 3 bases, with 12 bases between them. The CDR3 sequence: CASSLATGSGYEQYF. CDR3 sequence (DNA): TGTGCCAGCAGCTTAGCGACGGGGTCCGGCTACGAGCAGTACTTC.